This TCR beta chain is drawn from a study of blood T cell repertoires in COVID-19 (TCRdb year 2020). About the investigation overall: Samples from collaborators originated in the United States, Italy and Spain and spanned both the acute and convalescent phases of COVID-19. HLA class I and class II types, where available, came from metadata supplied by the sample provider rather than from assay-based typing. The prospective study material was composed of cDNA or gDNA derived from T cells, B-cell-depleted T cells, or PBMCs. Subjects who had been exposed to COVID-19, were actively infected with it, or had recovered from it provided the deeply sampled blood TCRbeta repertoires that made up the dataset. The repertoires were made available in a free public database intended to serve as a resource for research on the immune response to SARS-CoV-2. Sample metadata almost always included a de-identified subject ID, COVID-19 status, age in years and sex. Samples came from the ongoing ImmuneRACE study (first 160 participants) plus 1,254 subjects from 6 global collaborators.

Turning to this clone: Its recognized antigen is unknown. Base-call qualities are not available, and no considerably larger clone is one nucleotide away.

Each collaborating institution followed its own protocols to collect whole blood in K2EDTA tubes. For TCRbeta analysis, collaborators shipped samples in one of three forms: frozen whole blood, isolated PBMCs, or DNA extracted from either of those sample types. General findings and caveats noted by the study authors: The amount of clinical and demographic metadata varied by source and participant and was provided uncurated.

The junction shows trimming of 0 bases on V and 9 bases on J, and the gene matches do not reach 5 bases of it. CDR1 and CDR2, per the germline V gene, are SGDLS and YYNGEE. From its cysteine to its phenylalanine, the CDR3 spans 14 amino acids. The sequence is cut down to CDR3 DNA, 42 bases in frame from base 1. TCRbeta CDR3 regions were amplified from genomic DNA using the immunoSEQ Assay, a bias-controlled multiplex PCR. Turning to the authors' computational methods: The number of nucleated cells in each sample was estimated from the amplification of reference gene primers within the assay. To quantify the absolute abundance of each unique TCRbeta CDR3 rearrangement, sequence reads were collapsed and filtered. For each sample, productive Simpson clonality was calculated by taking the square root of Simpson's diversity index across productive rearrangements. The clones in this table, taken by TCRdb from immuneACCESS, are in-frame only. Not every clone is retained; where verified, under half of the shortfall comes from an unresolved V gene, and the cause of the rest is unknown. V, J and clone size reflect that table, while D and trimming were determined from the DNA. The sample yields 150,000 to 200,000 clones; approximately 85% were counted once. The ten largest clones represent approximately 10% of the sample.

This receptor chain uses TRBV9 and TRBJ2-1; a stretch of 8 junction bases matches TRBD2. The TCR sequence derives from a man aged 55-75 years with active or convalescent COVID-19. The sequenced sample was peripheral blood. DNA sequence: TGTGCCAGCAGCGTAGCCGGGGGGGCGGTTGAGCAGTTCTTC. Translation gives CASSVAGGAVEQFF.